A selection of T cell receptor beta chains follows, all from one sample in a study of STAT5B mutations in CD4+ large granular lymphocyte leukemia. The repertoire was sequenced with immunoSEQ multiplex PCR; TCRdb's copy has only in-frame clones and lacks some. The sample includes 8,000 or so clones, over 85% of them seen just once. Input material: PBMCs. Receptors were obtained from a woman in her 70s with CD4+ T-cell large granular lymphocyte leukemia. Each CDR3 is given without its conserved first and last residue. A D gene is named only where the DNA matches it firmly. A row's size may be missing; if present it is once, few, many or a size class.

NA	NA	TRBV5-1	TRBJ1-1	ASRVQEGVTEAF
NA	NA	TRBV30	TRBJ1-4	AWTGAGKLF
NA	NA	TRBV7-2	TRBJ2-3	ASSLGGYTQY
NA	TRBD2	TRBV19	TRBJ2-3	ASSPLAGVRADTQY
NA	TRBD1	TRBV9	TRBJ1-3	ASSGTGTNLGNTIY
NA	TRBD1	TRBV19	TRBJ2-7	ASSRSGTGRTYEQY
NA	TRBD1	TRBV28	TRBJ1-5	ASNSPDREGQPQH
NA	NA	TRBV2	TRBJ1-2	ASSVQTYGYT
few	NA	TRBV25-1	TRBJ2-5	ASSEGEGRETQY
once	NA	TRBV7-3	TRBJ2-2	ASSLFSAASGELF
NA	NA	TRBV6-5	TRBJ1-3	ASSRGSPGNTIY
NA	NA	TRBV7-8	TRBJ2-3	ASSRGTSGSGDTQY
once	NA	TRBV11-3	TRBJ1-2	ASREGEKGGYT
NA	TRBD1	TRBV2	TRBJ2-5	ASSQEGQGGETQY
NA	NA	TRBV2	TRBJ1-2	ASSADSIGYT
NA	TRBD1	TRBV5-4	TRBJ2-3	ASSRDRGTDTQY
NA	TRBD2	TRBV7-9	TRBJ2-7	ASSRTSGARYEQY
NA	NA	TRBV12-5	TRBJ1-2	ASGLVLQGVNYGYT
once	NA	TRBV7-9	TRBJ2-7	ASSSSTATYEQY
NA	NA	TRBV19	TRBJ2-1	ASSYRGFLGANEQF
NA	NA	TRBV5-1	TRBJ1-1	ASSSNGNMNTEAF
NA	NA	TRBV6-1	TRBJ1-2	ASSETVNYGYT
NA	TRBD1	TRBV19	TRBJ1-5	ASSAGQGRQPQH
few	NA	TRBV7-9	TRBJ2-2	ASSFSTGELF
NA	TRBD1	TRBV4-1	TRBJ2-1	ASSQEEQGGNYNEQF
once	NA	TRBV7-2	TRBJ1-2	ASSLGAVNYGYT
NA	TRBD1	TRBV28	TRBJ2-1	ASSGTGQF
NA	NA	TRBV29-1	TRBJ2-1	SVERWGAPYNEQF
NA	TRBD1	TRBV27	TRBJ1-5	ASSPGTGGLGNQPQH
NA	TRBD2	TRBV11-2	TRBJ2-1	ASSSGGGNYNEQF
NA	TRBD1	TRBV19	TRBJ2-2	ASIGDRQGFTGELF
NA	NA	TRBV10-3	TRBJ2-2	AISERDTGELF
NA	TRBD1	TRBV6-4	TRBJ2-2	ASSPGTANTGELF
NA	TRBD1	TRBV14	TRBJ2-5	ASSPRTGSQETQY
once	NA	TRBV10-1	TRBJ1-5	ASSEQPINQPQH
NA	TRBD1	TRBV6-1	TRBJ1-2	ASSSGQGDYGYT
NA	NA	TRBV5-1	TRBJ1-1	ASSLAPIGGGNTEAF